Below, 25 T cell receptor beta chains from the same sample are listed, as sequenced in a study of identical twins. MiXCR, run by TCRdb on the 5' RACE reads, gives a single entry per CDR3 protein. Of around 1.7 million distinct CDR3 sequences detected, around 33% appear once; the ten largest clones hold about 0.25%. Material for sequencing was cord blood. These receptors were obtained from a newborn girl in good health.

V usage is TRBV5-1 and J usage is TRBJ1-1; D is ambiguous. This CDR3 has 13 residues. Per the germline V gene, CDR1 is SGHRS and CDR2 is YFSETQ. V shed 3 bases and J shed 11 bases, with 17 bases lying between them. The CDR3 DNA reads TGCGCCAGCAGCTCGGCCCAAGGAGAGAGGGCTTTCTTT. Its translation: CASSSAQGERAFF.

The chain uses TRBV4-1 and TRBJ2-1, with TRBD1 identical over 7 bases. Looked up from germline, CDR1 is MGHRA and CDR2 is YSYEKL. The V segment lost 3 bases and the J segment 3 bases; nucleotides outside the gene matches: 11. This CDR3 is built from 17 residues. This chain's CDR3 is CASSQDRDSSIYNEQFF. The CDR3 bases are TGCGCCAGCAGCCAGGACCGGGACAGTTCCATCTACAATGAGCAGTTCTTC.

Ten or more counts support this clonotype. The chain carries TRBV11-1 and TRBJ2-5; 7 nucleotides line up with TRBD1. The V gene end was trimmed by 3 bases and the J gene end by 2 bases; junction bases not matched to a gene: 6. This CDR3 is 15 amino acids long. The V gene's germline CDR1 is SGHAT and CDR2 FQDESV (reference sequence). The DNA for the CDR3 is TGTGCCAGCAGCTTCTTCGGGACAGTTCAAGAGACCCAGTACTTC. Its protein product is CASSFFGTVQETQYF. The entire variable domain, with the rest obtained from reference TRBV11-1 and TRBJ2-5, is as follows: EAEVAQSPRYKITEKSQAVAFWCDPISGHATLYWYRQILGQGPELLVQFQDESVVDDSQLPKDRFSAERLKGVDSTLKIQPAELGDSAMYLCASSFFGTVQETQYFGPGTRLLVL.

Written as DNA, the CDR3 is TGTGCCAGCAGCCAAGATGATCGAGCCAGGCGGGACATTCAGTACTTC. Translation gives CASSQDDRARRDIQYF. V usage is TRBV4-2 and J usage is TRBJ2-4; weak D call: TRBD2 (5 bases). From germline, CDR1 is LGHNA and CDR2 YNFKEQ. With 0 bases removed from V and 8 bases from J, the gap between germline ends came to 17 bases. There are 16 residues in the CDR3.

The chain uses TRBV7-9 and TRBJ2-1; D may be TRBD1 (5 bases). V gave up 1 base and J gave up 8 bases, with 18 bases separating them. This CDR3 comprises 16 residues. The germline CDR1 and CDR2 sequences are SEHNR and FQNEAQ (reference sequence). CDR3 protein: CASSLVSRQGFDEQFF. The CDR3 bases are TGTGCCAGCAGCTTAGTCTCCAGGCAGGGTTTTGATGAGCAGTTCTTC.

This clonotype was detected once. Possible read error: a much larger clone is one base away. The J gene is TRBJ2-7, the V gene TRBV4-1, with 7 bases fitting TRBD1. The CDR3 has 14 residues. The germline CDR1 and CDR2 sequences are MGHRA and YSYEKL. CDR3 bases: TGCGCCAGCAGCCAGGTACAGGGGACCTACGGGCAGTACTTC. It codes for CASSQVQGTYGQYF.

This chain uses TRBV4-2 with TRBJ2-3; TRBD2 matches at 10 bases. Losses at the gene ends were 1 base for V and 2 bases for J; bases not matched to a gene: 6. The germline CDR1 and CDR2 sequences are LGHNA and YNFKEQ. The CDR3 covers 17 residues. For the CDR3, the DNA is TGTGCCAGCAGCCAAGTAGCGCTAGCGGGGGCCACAGATACGCAGTATTTT. Amino acids: CASSQVALAGATDTQYF.

This chain joins TRBV5-1 and TRBJ2-7; D could derive from TRBD1 or TRBD2 (6 bases each). The V end was cut by 0 bases, the J end by 2 bases, with 12 bases between. The germline CDR1 and CDR2 sequences are SGHRS and YFSETQ. This CDR3 is 15 amino acids long. The CDR3 here is CASSLATGATYEQYF. CDR3 coding DNA: TGCGCCAGCAGCTTGGCCACGGGGGCCACCTACGAGCAGTACTTC.

This clonotype was seen a handful of times. The V and J genes are TRBV5-1 and TRBJ1-1; TRBD1 is a possible D gene (5 bases). CDR3 length equals 13 residues. V dropped 2 bases and J dropped 12 bases, with 17 bases sitting between them. The V gene's germline CDR1 is SGHRS and CDR2 YFSETQ. In nucleotides, the CDR3 is TGCGCCAGCAGCTTACGGGGCGGAACCCATACTTTCTTT. Encoded protein: CASSLRGGTHTFF. Complete variable domain (other parts from reference TRBV5-1 and TRBJ1-1): KAGVTQTPRYLIKTRGQQVTLSCSPISGHRSVSWYQQTPGQGLQFLFEYFSETQRNKGNFPGRFSGRQFSNSRSEMNVSTLELGDSALYLCASSLRGGTHTFFGQGTRLTVV.

This clonotype was picked up a small number of times. V and J are TRBV7-2 and TRBJ1-5; D is ambiguous. The germline V gene encodes CDR1 SGHTA and CDR2 FQGNSA. This CDR3 has 14 amino acids. The V end lost 5 bases, the J end lost 3 bases, and 11 bases lay between the germline ends. This CDR3 reads CASSLVPLNQPQHF. The DNA of the CDR3 is TGTGCCAGCAGCCTAGTCCCTCTCAATCAGCCCCAGCATTTT.

This chain uses TRBV19 with TRBJ1-1; D gene uncertain. Germline CDR1 reads LNHDA; CDR2 reads SQIVND (reference sequence). The CDR3 extends over 13 amino acids. Between the trimmed V and J ends, which lost 3 bases and 0 bases, there was a span of 5 bases. In DNA form, the CDR3 reads TGTGCCAGTAGTATGGGGTTGAACACTGAAGCTTTCTTT. It specifies CASSMGLNTEAFF.

This chain connects TRBV27 to TRBJ2-7; 13 nucleotides match TRBD2. This CDR3 comprises 18 residues. With 4 bases clipped from V and 0 bases from J, the junction kept 9 bases outside the gene matches. Looked up from germline, CDR1 is MNHEY and CDR2 is SMNVEV (reference sequence). The CDR3 spells CASSSRTSGRRGSYEQYF. The DNA of the CDR3 is TGTGCCAGCAGTTCTCGGACTAGCGGGAGAAGGGGCTCCTACGAGCAGTACTTC.

The gene calls are TRBV7-9 and TRBJ2-3; TRBD1 might be the D (6 bases). The germline V and J ends were trimmed by 1 base and 3 bases, with 11 bases remaining between them. Germline V lookup: CDR1 SEHNR, CDR2 FQNEAQ (reference sequence). The CDR3 is 15 amino acids. The CDR3 region is CASSLVAQGTDTQYF. The CDR3 DNA reads TGTGCCAGCAGCTTAGTCGCGCAGGGGACAGATACGCAGTATTTT.

V gene TRBV11-3 combines with J gene TRBJ2-1; 7 nucleotides line up with TRBD2. The CDR3 length is 16 residues. J gave up 0 bases and V 5 bases, and 7 bases lay outside the gene matches. CDR1 and CDR2 (germline): SGHNT, YENEEA. The CDR3 sequence: CASSGPTSRSYNEQFF. The CDR3 coding sequence is TGTGCCAGCAGCGGGCCGACTAGCCGCTCCTACAATGAGCAGTTCTTC.

The chain combines TRBV6-6 with TRBJ2-1; D could derive from TRBD1 or TRBD2 (5 bases each). Germline loops: CDR1 MNHNY, CDR2 SVGAGI (reference sequence). The CDR3 consists of 16 residues. Between the trimmed V and J ends, which lost 4 bases and 13 bases, there was a span of 26 bases. The CDR3 protein is CASSWGSGSSPLAQFF. The CDR3 DNA reads as TGTGCCAGCAGTTGGGGGAGTGGCTCAAGCCCGTTGGCCCAGTTCTTC.

The chain has TRBV4-2 and TRBJ1-4, with D perhaps matching TRBD1 (6 bases). This CDR3 is 17 amino acids long. Per germline, CDR1 LGHNA and CDR2 YNFKEQ. The ends were cut back, 1 base at V and 3 bases at J, with 15 bases in the middle. The CDR3 bases are TGTGCCAGCAGCCAAGGAACGGCGACAGGTTCTAATGAAAAACTGTTTTTT. Translating gives CASSQGTATGSNEKLFF.

Only a few counts were recorded for this clonotype. The CDR3, as DNA: TGTGCCAGCAGCTTTTCCACTAGCGGGGGGATCAATGAGCAGTTCTTC. Protein product: CASSFSTSGGINEQFF. V is TRBV7-2 and J is TRBJ2-1, with 12 bases matching TRBD2. Germline CDR1 reads SGHTA; CDR2 reads FQGNSA. V shed 3 bases and J 6 bases; nucleotides not matched to a gene: 6. This CDR3 is 16 amino acids long.

CDR3 region: CASSFSRTTEAFF. The CDR3 nucleotides read TGCGCCAGCAGCTTTAGCCGAACGACTGAAGCTTTCTTT. The chain uses TRBV5-1 and TRBJ1-1; D call uncertain. This CDR3 comprises 13 residues. V was shortened by 2 bases and J by 5 bases, with 10 bases between the two germline ends. Germline assignment: CDR1 SGHRS and CDR2 YFSETQ. Using reference TRBV5-1 and TRBJ1-1 for the parts outside the CDR3, the full variable domain is KAGVTQTPRYLIKTRGQQVTLSCSPISGHRSVSWYQQTPGQGLQFLFEYFSETQRNKGNFPGRFSGRQFSNSRSEMNVSTLELGDSALYLCASSFSRTTEAFFGQGTRLTVV.

The V and J genes are TRBV6-1 and TRBJ2-7; no definite D call. Germline CDR1 and CDR2: MNHNS and SASEGT. The V end was cut by 6 bases, the J end by 0 bases, with 15 bases between. CDR3 size: 15 residues. The CDR3 coding sequence is TGTGCCAGCAGCCACTACGGCAAACGCTCCTACGAGCAGTACTTC. Encoded protein: CASSHYGKRSYEQYF.

This clonotype was seen at least ten times. The genes are TRBV11-2 and TRBJ2-3, with 8 positions matching TRBD1. CDR1 is SGHAT, CDR2 FQNNGV, per germline. The CDR3 extends over 14 amino acids. J lost 4 bases, V lost 1 base, and 1 base had no gene match. The DNA of the CDR3 is TGTGCCAGCAGCTTAGGACAGGGGTCAGATACGCAGTATTTT. Amino acid sequence: CASSLGQGSDTQYF.

This clonotype was detected a few times. This chain uses TRBV7-2 with TRBJ2-5; D is possibly TRBD2 (6 bases). Trimming removed 7 bases at V and 5 bases at J, with 23 bases between. Germline CDR1 and CDR2: SGHTA and FQGNSA. The CDR3 length is 16 residues. The CDR3 is CASTQQIRLGGETQYF. DNA for the CDR3: TGTGCCAGCACCCAACAGATTAGACTAGGAGGGGAGACCCAGTACTTC.

CDR3 nucleotide sequence: TGTGCCAGCAGTTATGCCGCGGGAGCCCCCTACGAGCAGTACTTC. Translating gives CASSYAAGAPYEQYF. This chain joins TRBV6-6 and TRBJ2-7; TRBD2 agrees at 7 bases. The V segment lost 3 bases and the J segment 2 bases; nucleotides outside the gene matches: 7. Germline CDR1 MNHNY, CDR2 SVGAGI (reference sequence). This CDR3 has 15 residues.

V gene TRBV19 combines with J gene TRBJ2-4; tentatively, D is TRBD2 (6 bases). Matching the DNA end better, TRBJ2-7 makes the J call doubtful. The CDR3 runs 14 residues. Germline V gene sequence: CDR1 LNHDA, CDR2 SQIVND (reference sequence). This CDR3 is CASSRRDGAYEQYF. The CDR3 region has the DNA TGTGCCAGTAGTAGGCGGGACGGAGCCTACGAGCAGTACTTC.

V is TRBV4-1 and J is TRBJ2-1; 8 bases line up with TRBD2. The J call may be in error: the DNA end matches TRBJ2-7 better. Looked up from germline, CDR1 is MGHRA and CDR2 is YSYEKL. The CDR3 sequence is 16 residues long. The CDR3 DNA follows: TGCGCCAGCAGCCAAATCGGGACTAGGATCTACAATGAGCAGTACTTC. This gives the protein CASSQIGTRIYNEQYF.

There are a few counts of this clonotype. The J gene is TRBJ1-1, the V gene TRBV20-1, with 7 bases aligning to TRBD1. Germline values: CDR1 DFQATT, CDR2 SNEGSKA (reference sequence). V shed 6 bases and J 1 base; nucleotides not matched to a gene: 14. The CDR3 runs to 16 residues. The CDR3 nucleotides are TGCAGTGCGAGCAGCACAGGGGCCCTTTGGAACACTGAAGCTTTCTTT. Amino acid sequence: CSASSTGALWNTEAFF.